A selection of T cell receptor beta chains follows, all from one sample in a study of CD8+CD57+ T cells in acquired aplastic anemia. TCRdb processed the reads anew with MiXCR; each CDR3 protein has one entry. Of roughly 500,000 distinct CDR3 sequences in the sample, around 30% were seen once. Sequenced: sorted CD4+, CD8+, or CD8+CD57+ T cells (not recorded which) from PBMCs. Source of these receptors: a human donor with aplastic anemia. Each CDR3 is given with its conserved first and last residue. The D gene is left open where the match is weak. The listing skips clone size in some rows; elsewhere it reads once, few, many or a size class.

v_gene: TRBV19; d_gene: TRBD2; abundance: NA; j_gene: TRBJ2-7; CDR3nt: TGTGCCAGTAGTATCATTGCGGGGGGGCCAGGTATGGCCGAGCAGTACTTC; CDR3aa: CASSIIAGGPGMAEQYF
v_gene: TRBV20-1; d_gene: NA; abundance: many; j_gene: TRBJ1-1; CDR3nt: TGCAGTGCACTACGGGGAAGTTACACTGAAGCTTTCTTT; CDR3aa: CSALRGSYTEAFF
v_gene: TRBV18; d_gene: NA; abundance: NA; j_gene: TRBJ2-7; CDR3nt: TGTGCCAGCTCACAAGGGACAGCGGGGAGCTCCTACGAGCAGTACTTC; CDR3aa: CASSQGTAGSSYEQYF
v_gene: TRBV9; d_gene: NA; abundance: few; j_gene: TRBJ1-1; CDR3nt: TGTGCCAGCAGCGTAGGGCAGGGCAGAGTAACTGAAGCTTTCTTT; CDR3aa: CASSVGQGRVTEAFF
v_gene: TRBV20-1; d_gene: TRBD1; abundance: NA; j_gene: TRBJ2-5; CDR3nt: TGCAGTGCTGGACAGGGTAAAGAGACCCAGTACTTC; CDR3aa: CSAGQGKETQYF
v_gene: TRBV6-1; d_gene: NA; abundance: NA; j_gene: TRBJ2-1; CDR3nt: TGTGCCAGCAGTGAATACAGGGTAGGCAATGAGCAGTTCTTC; CDR3aa: CASSEYRVGNEQFF
v_gene: TRBV3-1; d_gene: NA; abundance: few; j_gene: TRBJ2-4; CDR3nt: TGTGCCAGCAGCCAAGATCCCTGGGGAAAAAACATTCAGTACTTC; CDR3aa: CASSQDPWGKNIQYF
v_gene: TRBV12-3/TRBV12-4; d_gene: NA; abundance: NA; j_gene: TRBJ2-6; CDR3nt: TGTGCCAGCACCTTTGGGGAAACTGGGGCCAACGTCCTGACTTTC; CDR3aa: CASTFGETGANVLTF
v_gene: TRBV11-2; d_gene: TRBD1; abundance: NA; j_gene: TRBJ1-5; CDR3nt: TGTGCCAGCAGCTTAGGGCAGGGGGCACGTCAGCCCCAGCATTTT; CDR3aa: CASSLGQGARQPQHF
v_gene: TRBV12-3/TRBV12-4; d_gene: NA; abundance: many; j_gene: TRBJ1-2; CDR3nt: TGTGCCAGCAGTTTTCGCCGGGGATGGGGCTACACCTTC; CDR3aa: CASSFRRGWGYTF
v_gene: TRBV20-1; d_gene: NA; abundance: many; j_gene: TRBJ2-5; CDR3nt: TGCAGCGCGGGTCAAGAGACCCAGTACTTC; CDR3aa: CSAGQETQYF
v_gene: TRBV25-1; d_gene: TRBD1; abundance: many; j_gene: TRBJ2-2; CDR3nt: TGTGCCAGCAGCGAGGGACAGGGAGCCACCGGGGAGCTGTTTTTT; CDR3aa: CASSEGQGATGELFF
v_gene: TRBV2; d_gene: NA; abundance: many; j_gene: TRBJ1-5; CDR3nt: TGTGCCAGCAAGCGAGAGGGGGGCAATCAGCCCCAGCATTTT; CDR3aa: CASKREGGNQPQHF
v_gene: TRBV9; d_gene: NA; abundance: few; j_gene: TRBJ1-1; CDR3nt: TGTGCCAGCTCACCAAAACAGGGAGGGACTGAAGCTTTCTTT; CDR3aa: CASSPKQGGTEAFF
v_gene: TRBV28; d_gene: NA; abundance: few; j_gene: TRBJ1-2; CDR3nt: TGTGCCAGCAGTTCCCCCGTGACTGAGGATTATGGCTACACCTTC; CDR3aa: CASSSPVTEDYGYTF
v_gene: TRBV20-1; d_gene: NA; abundance: many; j_gene: TRBJ1-2; CDR3nt: TGCAGTGCTAGAGTATCACCAGGGGATGGAGACTATGGCTACACCTTC; CDR3aa: CSARVSPGDGDYGYTF
v_gene: TRBV12-3/TRBV12-4; d_gene: NA; abundance: few; j_gene: TRBJ1-2; CDR3nt: TGTGCCAGCACCCCACGGACATCCCAGTACTATGGCTACACCTTC; CDR3aa: CASTPRTSQYYGYTF
v_gene: TRBV7-2; d_gene: NA; abundance: once; j_gene: TRBJ1-5; CDR3nt: TGTGCCAGCAGCTCCGCCCGGGATGGTCAGCCCCAGCATTTT; CDR3aa: CASSSARDGQPQHF
v_gene: TRBV7-2; d_gene: TRBD2; abundance: NA; j_gene: TRBJ2-5; CDR3nt: TGTGCCAGCAGCTTAAGAGGAGCGGGGACCCAAGAGACCCAGTACTTC; CDR3aa: CASSLRGAGTQETQYF
v_gene: TRBV2; d_gene: NA; abundance: many; j_gene: TRBJ2-1; CDR3nt: TGTGCCAGCAGTGAAGCTGGGGGGTACAATGAGCAGTTCTTC; CDR3aa: CASSEAGGYNEQFF
v_gene: TRBV19; d_gene: NA; abundance: NA; j_gene: TRBJ1-5; CDR3nt: TGTGCCAGTAGCGAGCAGGCTTATAGCAATCAGCCCCAGCATTTT; CDR3aa: CASSEQAYSNQPQHF
v_gene: TRBV20-1; d_gene: NA; abundance: many; j_gene: TRBJ1-1; CDR3nt: TGCAGTGCCGGAAGGGTCACTGAAGCTTTCTTT; CDR3aa: CSAGRVTEAFF
v_gene: TRBV10-3; d_gene: NA; abundance: NA; j_gene: TRBJ1-5; CDR3nt: TGTGCCAGCAGTTTCGGTCAGCCCCAGCATTTT; CDR3aa: CASSFGQPQHF
v_gene: TRBV9; d_gene: NA; abundance: many; j_gene: TRBJ1-6; CDR3nt: TGTGCCAGCAGCGTAGGGCAGGATTATAATTCACCCCTCCACTTT; CDR3aa: CASSVGQDYNSPLHF
v_gene: TRBV28; d_gene: NA; abundance: few; j_gene: TRBJ1-5; CDR3nt: TGTGCCAGCACCAAGGGAACCTATCAGCCCCAGCATTTT; CDR3aa: CASTKGTYQPQHF
v_gene: TRBV20-1; d_gene: TRBD2; abundance: NA; j_gene: TRBJ2-1; CDR3nt: TGCAGTGCCACCTTGACTAGCGGGCGGACCTACAATGAGCAGTTCTTC; CDR3aa: CSATLTSGRTYNEQFF
v_gene: TRBV11-2; d_gene: TRBD2; abundance: NA; j_gene: TRBJ2-1; CDR3nt: TGTGCCAGCAGCTTCGACGGGAGGGCCATATACACTGAGCAGTTCTTC; CDR3aa: CASSFDGRAIYTEQFF
v_gene: TRBV15; d_gene: NA; abundance: NA; j_gene: TRBJ2-5; CDR3nt: TGTGCCACCAGCAGAGATACACGGTTCGGGGAGACCCAGTACTTC; CDR3aa: CATSRDTRFGETQYF
v_gene: TRBV19; d_gene: TRBD2; abundance: NA; j_gene: TRBJ2-7; CDR3nt: TGTGCCAGTAGTCCTTACCGGGACTACCCACCATACGAGCAGTACTTC; CDR3aa: CASSPYRDYPPYEQYF
v_gene: TRBV19; d_gene: NA; abundance: once; j_gene: TRBJ2-3; CDR3nt: TGTGCCAGTAATGTCAACCCTAGCACAGATACGCAGTATTTT; CDR3aa: CASNVNPSTDTQYF
v_gene: TRBV9; d_gene: TRBD2; abundance: many; j_gene: TRBJ2-1; CDR3nt: TGTGCCAGCAGCGTAGGATGGGTGACTAGCGCTGAGCAGTTCTTC; CDR3aa: CASSVGWVTSAEQFF
v_gene: TRBV5-1; d_gene: NA; abundance: few; j_gene: TRBJ2-5; CDR3nt: TGCGCCAGCAGCTTGGCCAGCCGGGGGGAGACCCAGTACTTC; CDR3aa: CASSLASRGETQYF
v_gene: TRBV6-5; d_gene: NA; abundance: NA; j_gene: TRBJ1-2; CDR3nt: TGTGCCAGCAGTTACTCTGTCGGACAGCCCTATGGCTACACCTTC; CDR3aa: CASSYSVGQPYGYTF
v_gene: TRBV25-1; d_gene: NA; abundance: NA; j_gene: TRBJ2-2; CDR3nt: TGTGCCAGCAGTGCGCCGGGGGTCTACATTGGGGAGCTGTTTTTT; CDR3aa: CASSAPGVYIGELFF
v_gene: TRBV12-3/TRBV12-4; d_gene: TRBD1; abundance: few; j_gene: TRBJ1-1; CDR3nt: TGTGCCAGCAGTTTCAACAGGGGGTACACTGAAGCTTTCTTT; CDR3aa: CASSFNRGYTEAFF
v_gene: TRBV10-3; d_gene: TRBD1; abundance: NA; j_gene: TRBJ1-2; CDR3nt: TGTGCCACCGAGACTAGTACAGGGGACAGATACTATGGCTACACCTTC; CDR3aa: CATETSTGDRYYGYTF
v_gene: TRBV24-1; d_gene: TRBD2; abundance: many; j_gene: TRBJ2-5; CDR3nt: TGTGCCACCAGTGATTTGTCGGCTAGCGGGCAAGAGACCCAGTACTTC; CDR3aa: CATSDLSASGQETQYF
v_gene: TRBV11-2; d_gene: TRBD2; abundance: few; j_gene: TRBJ2-3; CDR3nt: TGTGCCAGCAATACCGGGCCTAGCGGGCACACAGATACGCAGTATTTT; CDR3aa: CASNTGPSGHTDTQYF
v_gene: TRBV5-1; d_gene: NA; abundance: NA; j_gene: TRBJ1-1; CDR3nt: TGCGCCAGCAGTTCCCCCGGAGGGGGGTTGAACACTGAAGCTTTCTTT; CDR3aa: CASSSPGGGLNTEAFF
v_gene: TRBV5-1; d_gene: TRBD1; abundance: NA; j_gene: TRBJ2-5; CDR3nt: TGCGCCAGCAGTCCGACAGGGGAGTACCACCAAGAGACCCAGTACTTC; CDR3aa: CASSPTGEYHQETQYF